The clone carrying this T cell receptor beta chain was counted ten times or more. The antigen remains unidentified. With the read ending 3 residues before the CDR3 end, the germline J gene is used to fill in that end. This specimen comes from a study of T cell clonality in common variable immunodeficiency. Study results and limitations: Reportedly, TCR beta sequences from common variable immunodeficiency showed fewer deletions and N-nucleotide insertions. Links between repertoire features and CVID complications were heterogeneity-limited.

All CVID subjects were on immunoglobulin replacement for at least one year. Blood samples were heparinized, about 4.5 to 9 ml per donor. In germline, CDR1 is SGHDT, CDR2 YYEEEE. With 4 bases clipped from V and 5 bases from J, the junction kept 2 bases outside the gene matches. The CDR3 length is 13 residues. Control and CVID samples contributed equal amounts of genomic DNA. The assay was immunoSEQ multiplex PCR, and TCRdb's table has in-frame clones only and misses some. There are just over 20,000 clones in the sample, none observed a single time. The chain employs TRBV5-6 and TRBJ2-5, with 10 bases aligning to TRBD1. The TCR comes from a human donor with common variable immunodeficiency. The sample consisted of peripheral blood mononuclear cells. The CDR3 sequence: CASSLTGGETQYF. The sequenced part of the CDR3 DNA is TGTGCCAGCAGCCTGACAGGGGGCGAGACC.